The 6 T cell receptor beta chains below all came from one sample that was sequenced in a study of beta chain features in type 1 diabetes. The whole isolated RNA underwent reverse transcription, so sequencing captured expressed TCRB transcripts. TCRdb's copy holds only in-frame clones and misses some; the assay was immunoSEQ multiplex PCR. The sample lists hundreds of thousands of clones; about 16% were seen once. Material: naive CD4+ T cells from blood. These receptors were taken from a man aged 18 to 29 in good health.

The V gene is TRBV6-1, the J gene TRBJ2-3, with unresolved D. V gave up 0 bases and J gave up 1 base, with 8 bases separating them. The CDR3 loop spans 15 amino acids. Germline V gives CDR1 MNHNS, CDR2 SASEGT. CDR3 DNA: TGTGCCAGCAGTGAAGCAGGGCAGGGCACAGATACGCAGTATTTT. This gives the protein CASSEAGQGTDTQYF.

This clone showed up just a few times. The V and J genes are TRBV5-4 and TRBJ1-6; no clear D. V was trimmed by 0 bases and J by 10 bases, leaving 11 bases between them. Germline CDR1 SGHNT, CDR2 YYREEE (reference sequence). The CDR3 is 14 residues long. The CDR3 here is CASSLADRGSPLHF. In DNA, the CDR3 is TGTGCCAGCAGCTTGGCCGATCGGGGATCACCCCTCCACTTT.

The V gene is TRBV4-2, the J gene TRBJ2-7, with D perhaps TRBD1 (5 bases). The length of the CDR3 is 15 residues. In germline, CDR1 is LGHNA, CDR2 YNFKEQ. The V gene lost 1 base and the J gene lost 4 bases, with 14 bases spanning the gap. The CDR3 is CASSQGAGSGYEQYF. CDR3 in DNA: TGTGCCAGCAGCCAAGGGGCCGGATCAGGGTACGAGCAGTACTTC.

This clone appeared a few times. The gene calls are TRBV28 and TRBJ2-7, with TRBD2 matching 11 bases. The V gene end was trimmed by 2 bases and the J gene end by 7 bases; junction bases not matched to a gene: 7. The V gene's germline CDR1 is MDHEN and CDR2 SYDVKM. The CDR3 extends over 15 amino acids. The CDR3 is CASSLLAGGPKEQYF. Written as DNA, the CDR3 is TGTGCCAGCAGTTTACTAGCGGGAGGCCCTAAAGAGCAGTACTTC.

This chain connects TRBV5-6 to TRBJ2-1, with D perhaps matching TRBD2 (6 bases). V lost 2 bases to trimming and J lost 2 bases, with 11 bases between them. This CDR3 is built from 15 residues. Looked up from germline, CDR1 is SGHDT and CDR2 is YYEEEE. The CDR3 nucleotides read TGTGCCAGCAGCTTCCGGGGGACCGCCTACAATGAGCAGTTCTTC. Its protein is CASSFRGTAYNEQFF. The full variable domain, with the rest looked up from reference TRBV5-6 and TRBJ2-1, is DAGVTQSPTHLIKTRGQQVTLRCSPKSGHDTVSWYQQALGQGPQFIFQYYEEEERQRGNFPDRFSGHQFPNYSSELNVNALLLGDSALYLCASSFRGTAYNEQFFGPGTRLTVL.

There are a few counts of this clone. V and J are TRBV4-1 and TRBJ2-3, with D possibly called TRBD1 or TRBD2 (5 bases each). Germline values: CDR1 MGHRA, CDR2 YSYEKL. V was trimmed by 7 bases and J by 8 bases, leaving 16 bases between them. The CDR3 covers 13 residues. The CDR3 here is CASTRDPTFTQYF. DNA of the CDR3: TGCGCCAGCACCCGGGACCCCACGTTTACGCAGTATTTT.